This T cell receptor beta chain derives from a study of control samples from healthy donors and cancer patients. The V gene's germline CDR1 is DFQATT and CDR2 SNEGSKA (reference sequence). V dropped 6 bases and J dropped 1 base, with 19 bases sitting between them. This CDR3 has 16 amino acids. TCRdb's copy holds only in-frame clones and misses some; the assay was immunoSEQ multiplex PCR. Among more than 100,000 clones listed, under 95% were seen once. The receptor's source is a man younger than 35 in good health. This chain uses TRBV20-1 with TRBJ1-5; D is ambiguous. Sequences were obtained from blood. The CDR3: CSASRTGAGSNQPQHF. The CDR3 DNA follows: TGCAGTGCCAGTCGGACGGGAGCGGGAAGCAATCAGCCCCAGCATTTT.